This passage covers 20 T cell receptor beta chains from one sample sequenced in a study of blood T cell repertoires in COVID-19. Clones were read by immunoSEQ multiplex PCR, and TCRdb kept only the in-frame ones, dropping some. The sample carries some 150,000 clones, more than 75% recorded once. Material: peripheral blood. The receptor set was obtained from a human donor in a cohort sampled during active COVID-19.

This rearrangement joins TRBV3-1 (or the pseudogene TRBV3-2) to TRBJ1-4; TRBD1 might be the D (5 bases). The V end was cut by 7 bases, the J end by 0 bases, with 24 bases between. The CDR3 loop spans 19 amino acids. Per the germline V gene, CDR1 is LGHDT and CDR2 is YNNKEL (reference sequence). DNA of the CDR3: TGTGCCAGCACCCTGGGCCCAGGGCGAAGGACAACAACTAATGAAAAACTGTTTTTT. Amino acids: CASTLGPGRRTTTNEKLFF.

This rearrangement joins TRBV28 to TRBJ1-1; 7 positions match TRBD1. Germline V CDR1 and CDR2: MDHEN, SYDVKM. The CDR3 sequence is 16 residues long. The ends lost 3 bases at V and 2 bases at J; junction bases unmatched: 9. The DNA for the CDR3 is TGTGCCAGCAGTTTTAAGAACAGGGGAGGTAACACTGAAGCTTTCTTT. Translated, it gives CASSFKNRGGNTEAFF.

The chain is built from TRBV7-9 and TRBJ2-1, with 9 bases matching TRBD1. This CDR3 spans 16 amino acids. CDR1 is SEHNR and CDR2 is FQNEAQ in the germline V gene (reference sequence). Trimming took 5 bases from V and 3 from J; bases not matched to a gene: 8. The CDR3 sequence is CASSKGPGQGYNEQFF. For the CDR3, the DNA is TGTGCCAGCAGCAAAGGTCCGGGACAGGGCTACAATGAGCAGTTCTTC.

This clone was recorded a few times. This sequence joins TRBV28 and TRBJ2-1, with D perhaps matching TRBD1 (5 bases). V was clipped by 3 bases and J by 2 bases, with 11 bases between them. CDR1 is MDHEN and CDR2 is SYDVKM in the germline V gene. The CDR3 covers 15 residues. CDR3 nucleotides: TGTGCCAGCAGTTTGGGCTCGACAGCCTACAATGAGCAGTTCTTC. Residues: CASSLGSTAYNEQFF.

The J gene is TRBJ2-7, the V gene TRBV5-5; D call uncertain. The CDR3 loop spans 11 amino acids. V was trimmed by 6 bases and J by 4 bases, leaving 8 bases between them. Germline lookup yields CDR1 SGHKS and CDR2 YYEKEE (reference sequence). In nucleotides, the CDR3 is TGTGCCAGCACCGGTATGTACGAGCAGTACTTC. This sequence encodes CASTGMYEQYF.

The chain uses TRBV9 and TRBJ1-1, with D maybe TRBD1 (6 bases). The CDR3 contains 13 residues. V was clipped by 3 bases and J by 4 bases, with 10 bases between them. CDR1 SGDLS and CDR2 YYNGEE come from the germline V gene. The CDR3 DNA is TGTGCCAGCAGCGATACAGGGACCACTGAAGCTTTCTTT. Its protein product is CASSDTGTTEAFF. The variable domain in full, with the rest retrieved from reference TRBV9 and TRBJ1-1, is DSGVTQTPKHLITATGQRVTLRCSPRSGDLSVYWYQQSLDQGLQFLIQYYNGEERAKGNILERFSAQQFPDLHSELNLSSLELGDSALYFCASSDTGTTEAFFGQGTRLTVV.

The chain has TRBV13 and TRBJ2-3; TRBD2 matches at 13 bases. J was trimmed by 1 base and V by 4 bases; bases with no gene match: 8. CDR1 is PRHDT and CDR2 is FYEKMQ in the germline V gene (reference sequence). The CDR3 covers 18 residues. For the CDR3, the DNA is TGTGCCAGCAGCTCAAGGACTAGCGGGAGCTCGCGCACAGATACGCAGTATTTT. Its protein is CASSSRTSGSSRTDTQYF. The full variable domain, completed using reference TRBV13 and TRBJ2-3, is AAGVIQSPRHLIKEKRETATLKCYPIPRHDTVYWYQQGPGQDPQFLISFYEKMQSDKGSIPDRFSAQQFSDYHSELNMSSLELGDSALYFCASSSRTSGSSRTDTQYFGPGTRLTVL.

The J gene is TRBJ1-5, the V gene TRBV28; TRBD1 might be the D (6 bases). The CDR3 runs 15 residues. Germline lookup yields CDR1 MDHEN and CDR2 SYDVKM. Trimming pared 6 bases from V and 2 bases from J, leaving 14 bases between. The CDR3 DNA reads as TGTGCCAGCAGCCGCAGGGGCCAGGGCAATCAGCCCCAGCATTTT. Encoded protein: CASSRRGQGNQPQHF.

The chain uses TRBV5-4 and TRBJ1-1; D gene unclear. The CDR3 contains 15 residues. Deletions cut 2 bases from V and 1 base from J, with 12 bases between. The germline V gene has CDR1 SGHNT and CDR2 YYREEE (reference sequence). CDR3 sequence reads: CASSFRVGRNTEAFF. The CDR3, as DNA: TGTGCCAGCAGCTTTCGGGTAGGCAGGAACACTGAAGCTTTCTTT.

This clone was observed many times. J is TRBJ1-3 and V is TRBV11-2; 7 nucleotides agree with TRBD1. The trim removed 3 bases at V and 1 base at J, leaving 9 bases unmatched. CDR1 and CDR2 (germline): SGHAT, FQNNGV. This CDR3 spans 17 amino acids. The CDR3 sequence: CASSLRGRGISGNTIYF. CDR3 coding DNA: TGTGCCAGCAGCTTGCGGGGCAGGGGGATATCTGGAAACACCATATATTTT.

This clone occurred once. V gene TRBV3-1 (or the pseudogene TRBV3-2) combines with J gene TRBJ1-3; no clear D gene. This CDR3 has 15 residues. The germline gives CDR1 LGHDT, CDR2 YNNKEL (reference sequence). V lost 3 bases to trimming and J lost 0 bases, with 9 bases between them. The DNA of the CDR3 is TGTGCCAGCAGCCAGTGGAGGAACTCTGGAAACACCATATATTTT. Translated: CASSQWRNSGNTIYF.

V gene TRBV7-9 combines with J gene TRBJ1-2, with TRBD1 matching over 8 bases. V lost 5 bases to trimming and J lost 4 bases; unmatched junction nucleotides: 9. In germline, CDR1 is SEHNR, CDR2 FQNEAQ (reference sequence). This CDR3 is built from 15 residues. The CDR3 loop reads CASSPGGRGRYGYTF. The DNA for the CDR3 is TGTGCCAGCAGCCCAGGGGGCCGGGGGCGCTATGGCTACACCTTC.

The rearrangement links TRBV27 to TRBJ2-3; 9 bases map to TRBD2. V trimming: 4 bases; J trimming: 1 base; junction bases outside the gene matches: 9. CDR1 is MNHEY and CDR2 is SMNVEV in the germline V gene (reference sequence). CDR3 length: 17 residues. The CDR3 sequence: CASSYVAGARGTDTQYF. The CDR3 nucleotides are TGTGCCAGCAGTTATGTAGCGGGGGCGAGGGGCACAGATACGCAGTATTTT.

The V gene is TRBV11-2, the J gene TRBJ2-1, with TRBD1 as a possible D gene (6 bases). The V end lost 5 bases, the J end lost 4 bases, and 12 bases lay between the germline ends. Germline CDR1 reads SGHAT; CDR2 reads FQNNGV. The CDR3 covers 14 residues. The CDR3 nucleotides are TGTGCCAGCAGCCCAGGGGACCGTTACAATGAGCAGTTCTTC. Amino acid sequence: CASSPGDRYNEQFF.

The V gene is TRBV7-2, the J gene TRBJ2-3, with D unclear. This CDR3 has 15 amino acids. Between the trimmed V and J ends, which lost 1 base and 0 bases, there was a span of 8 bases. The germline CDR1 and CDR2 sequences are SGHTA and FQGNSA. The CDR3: CASSLDYTSTDTQYF. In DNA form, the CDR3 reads TGTGCCAGCAGCTTAGACTACACTAGCACAGATACGCAGTATTTT.

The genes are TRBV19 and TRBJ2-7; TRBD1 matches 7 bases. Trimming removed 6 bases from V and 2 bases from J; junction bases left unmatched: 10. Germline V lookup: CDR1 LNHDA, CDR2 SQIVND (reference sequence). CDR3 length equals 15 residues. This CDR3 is CASSKGAGATYEQYF. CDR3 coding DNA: TGTGCCAGTAGCAAGGGGGCAGGGGCGACCTACGAGCAGTACTTC.

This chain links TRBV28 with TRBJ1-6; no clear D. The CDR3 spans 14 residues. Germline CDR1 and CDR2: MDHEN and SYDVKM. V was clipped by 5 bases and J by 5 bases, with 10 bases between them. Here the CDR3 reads CASSRGQNNSPLHF. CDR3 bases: TGTGCCAGCAGTCGGGGTCAGAATAATTCACCCCTCCACTTT. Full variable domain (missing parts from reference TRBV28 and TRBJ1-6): DVKVTQSSRYLVKRTGEKVFLECVQDMDHENMFWYRQDPGLGLRLIYFSYDVKMKEKGDIPEGYSVSREKKERFSLILESASTNQTSMYLCASSRGQNNSPLHFGNGTRLTVT.

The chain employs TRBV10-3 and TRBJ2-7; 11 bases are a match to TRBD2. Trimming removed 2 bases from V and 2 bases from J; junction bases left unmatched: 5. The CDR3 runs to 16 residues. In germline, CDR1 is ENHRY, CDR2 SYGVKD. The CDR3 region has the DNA TGTGCCATCAGTGAGCCTACTAGCGGGAGAACCTACGAGCAGTACTTC. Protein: CAISEPTSGRTYEQYF.

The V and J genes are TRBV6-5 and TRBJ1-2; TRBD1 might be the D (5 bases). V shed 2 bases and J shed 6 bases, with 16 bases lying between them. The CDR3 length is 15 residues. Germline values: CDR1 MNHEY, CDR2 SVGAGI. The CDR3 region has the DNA TGTGCCAGCAGTTACGTCGCAACTTCGGGGGATGGCTACACCTTC. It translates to CASSYVATSGDGYTF.

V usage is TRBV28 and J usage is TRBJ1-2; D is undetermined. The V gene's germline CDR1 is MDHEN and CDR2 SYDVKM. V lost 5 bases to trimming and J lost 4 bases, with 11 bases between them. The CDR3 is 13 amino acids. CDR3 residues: CASSPRSGYGYTF. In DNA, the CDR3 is TGTGCCAGCAGTCCTCGATCCGGCTATGGCTACACCTTC.